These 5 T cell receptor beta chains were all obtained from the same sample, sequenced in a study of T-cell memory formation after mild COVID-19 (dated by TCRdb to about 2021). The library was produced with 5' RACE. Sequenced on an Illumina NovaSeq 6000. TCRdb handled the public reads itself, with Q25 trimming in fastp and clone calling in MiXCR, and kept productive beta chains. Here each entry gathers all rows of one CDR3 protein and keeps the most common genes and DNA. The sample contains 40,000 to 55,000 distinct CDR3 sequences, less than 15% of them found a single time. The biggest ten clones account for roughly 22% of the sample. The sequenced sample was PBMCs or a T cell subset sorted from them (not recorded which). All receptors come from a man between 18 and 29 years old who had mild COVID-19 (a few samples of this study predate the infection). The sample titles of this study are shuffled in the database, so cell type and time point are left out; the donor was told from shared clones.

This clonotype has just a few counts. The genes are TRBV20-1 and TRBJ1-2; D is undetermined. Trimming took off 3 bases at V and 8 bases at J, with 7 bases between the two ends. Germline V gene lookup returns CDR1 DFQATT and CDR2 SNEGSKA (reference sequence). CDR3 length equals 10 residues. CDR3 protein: CSARAWGYTF. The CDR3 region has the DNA TGCAGTGCTAGGGCCTGGGGCTACACCTTC.

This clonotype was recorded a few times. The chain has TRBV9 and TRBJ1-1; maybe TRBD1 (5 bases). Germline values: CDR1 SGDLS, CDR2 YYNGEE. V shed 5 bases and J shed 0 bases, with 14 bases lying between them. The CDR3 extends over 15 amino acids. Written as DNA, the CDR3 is TGTGCCAGCAGGAAAATCGGGGGGGTGAACACTGAAGCTTTCTTT. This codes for CASRKIGGVNTEAFF.

The CDR3 DNA reads as TGTGCCAGCGCCACACCGGGACGACAAGAGACCCAGTACTTC. It is translated as CASATPGRQETQYF. This chain connects TRBV28 to TRBJ2-5, with D possibly called TRBD1 or TRBD2 (5 bases each). The CDR3 has 14 amino acids. The germline CDR1 and CDR2 sequences are MDHEN and SYDVKM. The germline V and J ends were trimmed by 8 bases and 2 bases, with 15 bases remaining between them. Complete variable domain (other parts from reference TRBV28 and TRBJ2-5): DVKVTQSSRYLVKRTGEKVFLECVQDMDHENMFWYRQDPGLGLRLIYFSYDVKMKEKGDIPEGYSVSREKKERFSLILESASTNQTSMYLCASATPGRQETQYFGPGTRLLVL.

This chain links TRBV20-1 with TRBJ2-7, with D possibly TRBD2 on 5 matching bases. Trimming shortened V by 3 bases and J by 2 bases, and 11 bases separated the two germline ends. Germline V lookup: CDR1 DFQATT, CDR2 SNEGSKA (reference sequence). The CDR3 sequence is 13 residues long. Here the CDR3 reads CSASRTGTYEQYF. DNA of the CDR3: TGCAGTGCTAGTCGGACGGGGACCTACGAGCAGTACTTC.

The CDR3 reads CASSLDLTETQYF. The CDR3, as DNA: TGTGCCAGCAGCTTGGACTTGACGGAGACCCAGTACTTC. The chain combines TRBV7-8 with TRBJ2-5, with a tentative D call TRBD2 (5 bases). Germline V gene lookup returns CDR1 SGHVS and CDR2 FQNEAQ. Between the trimmed V and J ends, which lost 3 bases and 5 bases, there was a span of 10 bases. The CDR3 is made up of 13 amino acids.